This T cell receptor beta chain stems from a study of blood T cell repertoires in COVID-19. Study-wide background: The cDNA or gDNA used as material had been derived from T cells, B-cell-depleted T cells, or PBMCs.

How the authors handled the data: Amplification from reference gene primers served as the basis for estimated nucleated cell counts. Clones were read by immunoSEQ multiplex PCR, and TCRdb kept only the in-frame ones, dropping some. The V and J calls and the clone size are those of that table, but D and trimming were determined from the DNA. The sample includes 300,000 to 400,000 clones, 87% seen only once; the top ten take 7.8%. This clone occurred once. CDR1 is SGHVS and CDR2 is FQNEAQ in the germline V gene. J lost 5 bases, V lost 3 bases, and 5 bases had no gene match. There are 14 residues in the CDR3.

The receptor was derived from a woman aged 45-65 years who had recovered from COVID-19. This sequence joins TRBV7-8 and TRBJ2-3, with TRBD2 matching over 7 bases. The source material was peripheral blood. DNA for the CDR3: TGTGCCAGCAGCTTGGGCGGCGGGAGAGATACGCAGTATTTT. Translating gives CASSLGGGRDTQYF.